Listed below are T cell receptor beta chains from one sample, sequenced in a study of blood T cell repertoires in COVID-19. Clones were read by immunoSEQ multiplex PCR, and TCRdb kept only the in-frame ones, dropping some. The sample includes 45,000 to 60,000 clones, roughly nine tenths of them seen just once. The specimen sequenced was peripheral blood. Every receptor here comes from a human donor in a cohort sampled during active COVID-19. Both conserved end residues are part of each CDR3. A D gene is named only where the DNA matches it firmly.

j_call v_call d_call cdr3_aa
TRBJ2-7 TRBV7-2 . CASSIQQGFHEQYF
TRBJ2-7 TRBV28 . CASSIGTARGSYEQYF
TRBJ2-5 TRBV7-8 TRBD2 CASSLTTSGTLLTQYF
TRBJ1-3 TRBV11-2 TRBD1 CASSLDRANTIYF
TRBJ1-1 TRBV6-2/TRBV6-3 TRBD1 CASSFTSGQYNAEAFF
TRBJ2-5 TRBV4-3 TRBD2 CASSQDGLAGGRQETQYF
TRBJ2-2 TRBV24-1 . CATSDQNTGELFF
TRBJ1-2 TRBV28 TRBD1 CASRRQGENYGYTF
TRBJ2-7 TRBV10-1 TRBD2 CASSESKAGALYEQYF
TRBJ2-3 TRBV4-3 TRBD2 CASSQEAPTSGIVSDTQYF
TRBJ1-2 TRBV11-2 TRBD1 CASTQTGGVYGYTF
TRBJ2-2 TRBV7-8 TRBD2 CASSPAEGAGGYTGELFF
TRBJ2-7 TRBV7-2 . CASSLKALYEQYF
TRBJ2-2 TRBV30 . CAWKLGRNTGELFF
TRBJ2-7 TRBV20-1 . CSARQGGEQYF
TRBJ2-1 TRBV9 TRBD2 CASSGLAGELNEQFF